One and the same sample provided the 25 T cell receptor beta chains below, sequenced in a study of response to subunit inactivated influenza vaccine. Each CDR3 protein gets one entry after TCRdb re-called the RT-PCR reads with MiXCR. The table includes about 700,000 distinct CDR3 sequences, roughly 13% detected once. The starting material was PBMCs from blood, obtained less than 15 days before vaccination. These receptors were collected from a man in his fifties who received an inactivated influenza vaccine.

This chain's CDR3 is CASSDGWAGGYNEQFF. CDR3 coding DNA: TGTGCCAGCAGTGACGGCTGGGCGGGGGGTTACAATGAGCAGTTCTTC. The chain links TRBV4-2 to TRBJ2-1, with 8 bases aligning to TRBD2. Looked up from germline, CDR1 is LGHNA and CDR2 is YNFKEQ. This CDR3 comprises 16 residues. The J segment lost 4 bases and the V segment lost 6 bases, leaving 11 bases of the junction unmatched.

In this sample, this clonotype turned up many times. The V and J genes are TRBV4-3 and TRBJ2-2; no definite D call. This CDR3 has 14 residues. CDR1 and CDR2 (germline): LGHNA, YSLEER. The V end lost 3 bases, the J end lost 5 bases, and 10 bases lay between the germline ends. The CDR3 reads CASSQVEWTGELFF. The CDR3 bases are TGCGCCAGCAGCCAGGTCGAGTGGACCGGGGAGCTGTTTTTT.

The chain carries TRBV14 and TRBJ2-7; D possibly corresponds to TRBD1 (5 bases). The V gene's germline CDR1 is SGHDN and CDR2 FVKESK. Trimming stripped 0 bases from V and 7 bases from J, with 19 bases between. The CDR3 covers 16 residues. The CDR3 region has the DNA TGTGCCAGCAGCCAAGAGGGTAGCAGACAGCTCTGGGAGCAGTACTTC. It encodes CASSQEGSRQLWEQYF.

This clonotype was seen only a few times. The CDR3 DNA reads as TGTGCCAGCAGAAGGACTAGCGGGGGTCGTTCCGAGCAGTACTTC. It yields the protein CASRRTSGGRSEQYF. V usage is TRBV12-3 or TRBV12-4 and J usage is TRBJ2-7; TRBD2 matches 13 bases. The V and J ends lost 6 bases and 6 bases, in that order; junction bases with no gene match: 8. CDR3 length: 15 amino acids.

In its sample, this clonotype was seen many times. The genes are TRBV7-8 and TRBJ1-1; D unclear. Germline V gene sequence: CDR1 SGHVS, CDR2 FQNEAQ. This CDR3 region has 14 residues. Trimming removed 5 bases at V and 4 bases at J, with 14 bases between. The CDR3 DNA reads TGTGCCAGCAGCCGGACCGCTTTAAGCACTGAAGCTTTCTTT. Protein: CASSRTALSTEAFF.

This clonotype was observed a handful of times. The CDR3 spells CSARSPTSGSSYNEQFF. As DNA, the CDR3 is TGCAGTGCTAGATCCCCAACTAGCGGGAGTTCCTACAATGAGCAGTTCTTC. This rearrangement joins TRBV20-1 to TRBJ2-1; 11 bases align to TRBD2. Germline V gene sequence: CDR1 DFQATT, CDR2 SNEGSKA (reference sequence). Unmatched junction bases numbered 7, after V lost 2 bases and J lost 1 base. This CDR3 region has 17 residues.

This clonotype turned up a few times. The CDR3: CASSQVDRQSPGGYTF. The CDR3 bases are TGTGCCAGCAGCCAAGTGGACAGACAAAGCCCTGGAGGCTACACCTTC. The chain couples TRBV4-2 to TRBJ1-2; tentative D call: TRBD1 (6 bases). Trimming left V 1 base short and J 8 bases short, with 20 bases between. Germline V lookup: CDR1 LGHNA, CDR2 YNFKEQ. This CDR3 has 16 amino acids.

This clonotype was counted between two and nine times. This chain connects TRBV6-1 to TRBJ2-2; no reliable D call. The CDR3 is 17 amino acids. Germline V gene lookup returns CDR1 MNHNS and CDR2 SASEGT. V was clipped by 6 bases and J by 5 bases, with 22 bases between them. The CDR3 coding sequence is TGTGCCAGCAGCCCGGACGATGTGGACCGATGGACCGGGGAGCTGTTTTTT. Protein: CASSPDDVDRWTGELFF.

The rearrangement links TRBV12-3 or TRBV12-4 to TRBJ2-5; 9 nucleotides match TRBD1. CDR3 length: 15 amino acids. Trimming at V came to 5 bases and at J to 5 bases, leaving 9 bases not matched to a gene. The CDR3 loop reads CASSTTGGWGETQYF. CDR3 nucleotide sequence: TGTGCCAGCAGTACGACAGGGGGTTGGGGGGAGACCCAGTACTTC.

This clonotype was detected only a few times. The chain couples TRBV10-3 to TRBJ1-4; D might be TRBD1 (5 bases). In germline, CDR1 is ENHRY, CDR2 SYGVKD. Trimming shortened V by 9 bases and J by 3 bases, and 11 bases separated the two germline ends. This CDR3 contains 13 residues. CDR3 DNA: TGTGCCATTAAACAGGAGCCTAATGAAAAACTGTTTTTT. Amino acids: CAIKQEPNEKLFF.

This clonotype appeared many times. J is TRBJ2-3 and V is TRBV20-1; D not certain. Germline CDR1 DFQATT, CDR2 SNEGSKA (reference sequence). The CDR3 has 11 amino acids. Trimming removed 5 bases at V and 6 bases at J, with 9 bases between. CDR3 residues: CSAGLEDTQYF. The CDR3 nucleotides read TGCAGTGCTGGGTTGGAGGATACGCAGTATTTT.

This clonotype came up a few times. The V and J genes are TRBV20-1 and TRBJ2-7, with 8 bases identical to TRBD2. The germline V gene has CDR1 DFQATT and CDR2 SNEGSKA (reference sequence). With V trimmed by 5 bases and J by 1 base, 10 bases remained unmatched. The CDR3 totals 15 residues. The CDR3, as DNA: TGCAGTGCTCCCCCGGCGGGGGGCTTATCCTACGAGCAGTACTTC. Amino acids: CSAPPAGGLSYEQYF.

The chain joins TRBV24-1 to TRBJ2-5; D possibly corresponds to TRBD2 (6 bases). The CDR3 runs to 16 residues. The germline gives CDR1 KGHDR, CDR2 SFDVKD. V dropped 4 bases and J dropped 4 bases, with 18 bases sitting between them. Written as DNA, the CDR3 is TGTGCCACCAGTGACCCATCGGGAGTGTCGAGAGAGACCCAGTACTTC. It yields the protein CATSDPSGVSRETQYF.

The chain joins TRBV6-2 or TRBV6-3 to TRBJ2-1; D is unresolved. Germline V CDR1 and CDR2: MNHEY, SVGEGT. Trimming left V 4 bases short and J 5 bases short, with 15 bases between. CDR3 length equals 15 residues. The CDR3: CASSSLLRRDNEQFF. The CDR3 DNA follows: TGTGCCAGCAGTTCCTTACTAAGAAGGGACAATGAGCAGTTCTTC.

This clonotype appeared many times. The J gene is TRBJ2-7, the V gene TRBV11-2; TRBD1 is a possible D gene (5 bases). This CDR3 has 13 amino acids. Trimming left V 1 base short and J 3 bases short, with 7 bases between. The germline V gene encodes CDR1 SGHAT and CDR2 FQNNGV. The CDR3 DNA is TGTGCCAGCAGCTTAGTCCAGGGCTACGAGCAGTACTTC. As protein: CASSLVQGYEQYF.

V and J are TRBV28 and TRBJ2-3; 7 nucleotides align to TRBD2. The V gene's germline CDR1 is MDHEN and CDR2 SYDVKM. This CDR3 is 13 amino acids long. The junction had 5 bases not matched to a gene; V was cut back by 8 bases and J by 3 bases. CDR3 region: CASGREGTDTQYF. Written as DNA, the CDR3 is TGTGCCAGCGGAAGGGAGGGAACAGATACGCAGTATTTT. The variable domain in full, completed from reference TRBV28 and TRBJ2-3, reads DVKVTQSSRYLVKRTGEKVFLECVQDMDHENMFWYRQDPGLGLRLIYFSYDVKMKEKGDIPEGYSVSREKKERFSLILESASTNQTSMYLCASGREGTDTQYFGPGTRLTVL.

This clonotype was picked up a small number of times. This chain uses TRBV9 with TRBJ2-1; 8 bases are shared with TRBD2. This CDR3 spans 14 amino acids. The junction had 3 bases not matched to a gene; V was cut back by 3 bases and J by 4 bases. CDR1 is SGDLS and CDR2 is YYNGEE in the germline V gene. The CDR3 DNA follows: TGTGCCAGCAGCGACGCTAGCGGGTACAATGAGCAGTTCTTC. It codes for CASSDASGYNEQFF.

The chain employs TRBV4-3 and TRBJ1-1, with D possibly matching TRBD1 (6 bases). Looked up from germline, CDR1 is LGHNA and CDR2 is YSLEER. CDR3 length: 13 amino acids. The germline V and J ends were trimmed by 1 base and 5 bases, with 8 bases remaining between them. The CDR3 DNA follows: TGCGCCAGCAGCCAAGCGGACAGAACTGAAGCTTTCTTT. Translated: CASSQADRTEAFF.

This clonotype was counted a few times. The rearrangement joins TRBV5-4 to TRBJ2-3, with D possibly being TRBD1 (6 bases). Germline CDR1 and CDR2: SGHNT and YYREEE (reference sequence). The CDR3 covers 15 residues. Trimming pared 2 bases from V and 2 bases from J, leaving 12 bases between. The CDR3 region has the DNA TGTGCCAGCAGCTTTTCCGGGACATTCACAGATACGCAGTATTTT. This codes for CASSFSGTFTDTQYF.

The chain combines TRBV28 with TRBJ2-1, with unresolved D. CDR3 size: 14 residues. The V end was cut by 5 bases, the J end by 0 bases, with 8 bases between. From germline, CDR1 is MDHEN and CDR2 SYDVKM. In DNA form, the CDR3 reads TGTGCCAGCAGTGAAAAGAGCTCCTACAATGAGCAGTTCTTC. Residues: CASSEKSSYNEQFF.

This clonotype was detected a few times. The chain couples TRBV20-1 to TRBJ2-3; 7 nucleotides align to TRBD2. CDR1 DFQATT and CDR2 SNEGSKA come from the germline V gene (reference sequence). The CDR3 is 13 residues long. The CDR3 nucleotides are TGCAGCAAGCGGGGTGGGTGGACAGATACGCAGTATTTT. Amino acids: CSKRGGWTDTQYF.

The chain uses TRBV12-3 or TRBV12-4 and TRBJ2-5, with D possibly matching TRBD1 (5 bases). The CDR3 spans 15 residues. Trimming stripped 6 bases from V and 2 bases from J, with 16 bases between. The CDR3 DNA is TGTGCCAGCAGGTGGACACGGAAGAAGCAAGAGACCCAGTACTTC. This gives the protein CASRWTRKKQETQYF.

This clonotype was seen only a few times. CDR3 bases: TGTGCCAGCAGTTTTTTGGACGCGCCGCGCTACGAGCAGTACTTC. The encoded protein is CASSFLDAPRYEQYF. This sequence joins TRBV28 and TRBJ2-7; D is undetermined. V lost 3 bases and J 3 bases, leaving 15 bases between the germline ends. Germline values: CDR1 MDHEN, CDR2 SYDVKM. The CDR3 is 15 amino acids.

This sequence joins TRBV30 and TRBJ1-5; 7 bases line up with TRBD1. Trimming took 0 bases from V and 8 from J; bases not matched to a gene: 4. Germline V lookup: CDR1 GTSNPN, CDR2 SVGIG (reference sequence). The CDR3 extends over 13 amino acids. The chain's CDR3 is CAWSVQGFKPQHF. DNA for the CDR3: TGTGCCTGGAGTGTACAGGGGTTCAAGCCCCAGCATTTT.

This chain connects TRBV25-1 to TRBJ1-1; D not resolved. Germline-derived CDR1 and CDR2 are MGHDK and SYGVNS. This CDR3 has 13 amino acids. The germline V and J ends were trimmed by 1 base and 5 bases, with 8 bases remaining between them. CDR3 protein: CASSESSRTEAFF. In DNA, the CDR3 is TGTGCCAGCAGTGAATCGAGCAGAACTGAAGCTTTCTTT.